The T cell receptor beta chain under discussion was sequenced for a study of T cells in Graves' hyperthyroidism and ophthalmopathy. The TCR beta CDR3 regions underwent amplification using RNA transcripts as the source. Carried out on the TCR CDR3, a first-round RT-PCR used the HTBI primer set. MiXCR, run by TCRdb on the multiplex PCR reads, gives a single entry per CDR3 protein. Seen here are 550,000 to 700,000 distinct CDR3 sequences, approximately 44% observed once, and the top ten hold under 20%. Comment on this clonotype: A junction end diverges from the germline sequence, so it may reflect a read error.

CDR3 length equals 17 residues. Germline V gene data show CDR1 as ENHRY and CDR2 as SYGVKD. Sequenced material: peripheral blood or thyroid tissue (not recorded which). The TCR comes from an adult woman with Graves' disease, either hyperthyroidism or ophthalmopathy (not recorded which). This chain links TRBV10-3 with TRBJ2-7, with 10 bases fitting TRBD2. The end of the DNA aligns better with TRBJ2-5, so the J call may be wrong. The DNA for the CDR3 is TGTGCCAGCAGTGAATGGGCTAGCGGGAGTAGAAGAGAGACCCAGTACTTC. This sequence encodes CASSEWASGSRRETQYF.